One and the same sample provided the 26 T cell receptor beta chains below, sequenced in a study of T-cell memory formation after mild COVID-19. TCRdb re-called the 5' RACE reads with MiXCR, one entry per CDR3 protein. The sample lists around 340,000 distinct CDR3 sequences; roughly an eighth were seen once. Sequenced material: PBMCs or a T cell subset sorted from them (not recorded which). These receptors originate from a man aged 18 to 30 who had mild COVID-19 (a few samples of this study predate the infection). Cell type and time point are not known.

At least ten counts were recorded for this clonotype. The chain joins TRBV18 to TRBJ2-2; no definite D call. V was pared by 1 base and J by 1 base, with 4 bases between. The CDR3 runs 14 residues. The V gene's germline CDR1 is KGHSH and CDR2 LQKENI. The CDR3 sequence: CASSPQGNTGELFF. In nucleotides, the CDR3 is TGTGCCAGCTCACCACAGGGGAACACCGGGGAGCTGTTTTTT. Filled out from reference TRBV18 and TRBJ2-2, the complete variable domain reads NAGVMQNPRHLVRRRGQEARLRCSPMKGHSHVYWYRQLPEEGLKFMVYLQKENIIDESGMPKERFSAEFPKEGPSILRIQQVVRGDSAAYFCASSPQGNTGELFFGEGSRLTVL.

This rearrangement joins TRBV11-2 to TRBJ2-7; D remains unclear. Germline V gene lookup returns CDR1 SGHAT and CDR2 FQNNGV. V was pared by 1 base and J by 1 base, with 8 bases between. The CDR3 extends over 14 amino acids. This chain's CDR3 is CASSLGGLSYEQYV. As DNA, the CDR3 is TGTGCCAGCAGCTTAGGCGGCTTGTCCTACGAGCAGTACGTC.

In its sample, this clonotype was seen many times. V usage is TRBV2 and J usage is TRBJ2-7; 15 bases line up with TRBD2. CDR1 SNHLY and CDR2 FYNNEI come from the germline V gene. The CDR3 is 15 residues long. Trimming at V came to 2 bases and at J to 9 bases, leaving 5 bases not matched to a gene. The CDR3 reads CASSERGLAGGTQYF. The CDR3 bases are TGTGCCAGCAGTGAACGGGGACTAGCGGGGGGTACGCAGTACTTC.

The CDR3 coding sequence is TGCGCCAGCAGTGGTCGCGACACAAACACTGAAGCTTTCTTT. Its protein is CASSGRDTNTEAFF. The V and J genes are TRBV5-1 and TRBJ1-1; no clear D gene. The V gene's germline CDR1 is SGHRS and CDR2 YFSETQ. The CDR3 totals 14 residues. Trimming cost V 5 bases and J 2 bases, with 13 bases left between them.

A few counts support this clonotype. This chain joins TRBV5-6 and TRBJ2-7; D not certain. CDR3 size: 15 residues. Germline V gene sequence: CDR1 SGHDT, CDR2 YYEEEE. Trimming took 4 bases from V and 0 from J, leaving 14 bases between them. The DNA of the CDR3 is TGTGCCAGCAGCGGTTCGGACCGCAGCTCCTACGAGCAGTACGTC. Amino acids: CASSGSDRSSYEQYV.

Notes on this clonotype: A much more abundant neighbour one base away suggests this may be a read error. The CDR3 DNA reads TGTGCCAGCAGTCCTGGGAATAGGGGGCAGTTCTTC. Residues: CASSPGNRGQFF. V gene TRBV12-3 or TRBV12-4 combines with J gene TRBJ2-1, with D possibly being TRBD1 (5 bases). The CDR3 consists of 12 residues. V gave up 5 bases and J gave up 12 bases, with 14 bases separating them.

This chain links TRBV28 with TRBJ2-2, with D perhaps TRBD2 (7 bases). Germline-derived CDR1 and CDR2 are MDHEN and SYDVKM. V was clipped by 10 bases and J by 3 bases, with 15 bases between them. The CDR3 totals 14 residues. CDR3 sequence reads: CATQRGGDTGELFF. The DNA of the CDR3 is TGTGCCACCCAGAGAGGGGGGGACACCGGGGAGCTGTTTTTT. Full variable domain (outside the CDR3, taken from reference TRBV28 and TRBJ2-2): DVKVTQSSRYLVKRTGEKVFLECVQDMDHENMFWYRQDPGLGLRLIYFSYDVKMKEKGDIPEGYSVSREKKERFSLILESASTNQTSMYLCATQRGGDTGELFFGEGSRLTVL.

This clonotype appeared many times. The CDR3 DNA reads as TGTGCCAGCAGTTACGTGCTCTCTGGGGCCAACGTCCTGACTTTC. Protein sequence: CASSYVLSGANVLTF. This chain links TRBV6-2 or TRBV6-3 with TRBJ2-6; D not resolved. This CDR3 region has 15 residues. The germline V gene has CDR1 MNHEY and CDR2 SVGEGT. Trimming pared 2 bases from V and 0 bases from J, leaving 5 bases between.

This sequence joins TRBV24-1 and TRBJ2-1; 13 nucleotides agree with TRBD2. CDR1 is KGHDR and CDR2 is SFDVKD in the germline V gene. Trimming at V came to 4 bases and at J to 7 bases, leaving 3 bases not matched to a gene. This CDR3 has 15 amino acids. CDR3 in amino acids: CATSEVTSGRNEQFF. CDR3 in DNA: TGTGCCACCAGTGAAGTGACTAGCGGGAGGAATGAGCAGTTCTTC.

CDR3 sequence reads: CSASQEGTGNTEAFF. The CDR3 bases are TGCAGTGCTAGTCAGGAGGGAACGGGGAACACTGAAGCTTTCTTT. The rearrangement joins TRBV20-1 to TRBJ1-1, with D unclear. The CDR3 consists of 15 residues. CDR1 is DFQATT, CDR2 SNEGSKA, per germline (reference sequence). Between the trimmed V and J ends, which lost 3 bases and 1 base, there was a span of 15 bases.

The chain uses TRBV7-6 and TRBJ2-3, with D possibly TRBD1 on 5 matching bases. This CDR3 has 14 residues. The germline V gene encodes CDR1 SGHVS and CDR2 FNYEAQ. Between the trimmed V and J ends, which lost 4 bases and 2 bases, there was a span of 10 bases. CDR3 amino acids: CASSSRGYTDTQYF. The CDR3 DNA reads TGTGCCAGCAGCTCAAGGGGATACACAGATACGCAGTATTTT. The variable domain in full, completed from reference TRBV7-6 and TRBJ2-3, reads GAGVSQSPRYKVTKRGQDVALRCDPISGHVSLYWYRQALGQGPEFLTYFNYEAQQDKSGLPNDRFSAERPEGSISTLTIQRTEQRDSAMYRCASSSRGYTDTQYFGPGTRLTVL.

The V and J genes are TRBV6-5 and TRBJ2-5, with D possibly matching TRBD1 (6 bases). CDR1 is MNHEY, CDR2 SVGAGI, per germline. This CDR3 contains 17 residues. Trimming took off 0 bases at V and 1 base at J, with 15 bases between the two ends. The CDR3 is CASSYSVDRSLQETQYF. The CDR3 nucleotides read TGTGCCAGCAGTTACTCTGTGGACAGATCTCTCCAAGAGACCCAGTACTTC.

This clonotype was found a few times. This chain links TRBV7-9 with TRBJ1-1, with 7 positions matching TRBD1. The junction had 7 bases not matched to a gene; V was cut back by 5 bases and J by 1 base. Looked up from germline, CDR1 is SEHNR and CDR2 is FQNEAQ (reference sequence). The CDR3 has 15 amino acids. The CDR3 spells CASSQGGRRNTEAFF. CDR3 coding DNA: TGTGCCAGCAGCCAGGGGGGCAGGAGGAACACTGAAGCTTTCTTT. Complete variable domain (other parts from reference TRBV7-9 and TRBJ1-1): DTGVSQNPRHKITKRGQNVTFRCDPISEHNRLYWYRQTLGQGPEFLTYFQNEAQLEKSRLLSDRFSAERPKGSFSTLEIQRTEQGDSAMYLCASSQGGRRNTEAFFGQGTRLTVV.

This clonotype came up a few times. The chain uses TRBV12-3 or TRBV12-4 and TRBJ1-2; the D gene is possibly TRBD1 (5 bases). The germline V and J ends were trimmed by 1 base and 4 bases, with 10 bases remaining between them. The CDR3 consists of 14 residues. The CDR3 coding sequence is TGTGCCAGCAGTTTAGACAGGAGCTCCTATGGCTACACCTTC. Translating it yields CASSLDRSSYGYTF.

This rearrangement joins TRBV20-1 to TRBJ1-3; TRBD1 agrees at 7 bases. Trimming removed 3 bases from V and 2 bases from J; junction bases left unmatched: 7. CDR3 size: 15 residues. CDR1 and CDR2 (germline): DFQATT, SNEGSKA (reference sequence). The CDR3 loop reads CSARVTTGAGNTIYF. Written as DNA, the CDR3 is TGCAGTGCTAGGGTTACCACAGGGGCTGGAAACACCATATATTTT.

The chain uses TRBV20-1 and TRBJ2-1; 8 bases map to TRBD2. Germline V gives CDR1 DFQATT, CDR2 SNEGSKA (reference sequence). Unmatched junction bases numbered 4, after V lost 5 bases and J lost 1 base. The CDR3 totals 14 residues. CDR3 residues: CSAEGTSSYNEQFF. CDR3 bases: TGCAGTGCTGAAGGGACTAGTTCCTACAATGAGCAGTTCTTC.

V usage is TRBV6-2 or TRBV6-3 and J usage is TRBJ1-2, with a weak D call TRBD1 (6 bases). CDR1 MNHEY and CDR2 SVGEGT come from the germline V gene. This CDR3 region has 14 residues. V lost 4 bases and J lost 4, with 13 bases in between. CDR3 bases: TGTGCCAGCAGTTCCGTGGACAGATCCTATGGCTACACCTTC. It yields the protein CASSSVDRSYGYTF.

The chain joins TRBV6-2 or TRBV6-3 to TRBJ2-5, with 8 bases fitting TRBD1. Losses at the gene ends were 6 bases for V and 2 bases for J; bases not matched to a gene: 8. This CDR3 is built from 15 residues. The germline gives CDR1 MNHEY, CDR2 SVGEGT. CDR3 bases: TGTGCCAGCAGAGCGTGGACAGGGCGGCAAGAGACCCAGTACTTC. It yields the protein CASRAWTGRQETQYF.

This clonotype came up a few times. For the CDR3, the DNA is TGCGCCAGCAGCCGGCTTAGCGGGGGCCAAGAGACCCAGTACTTC. Its protein product is CASSRLSGGQETQYF. The V gene is TRBV5-1, the J gene TRBJ2-5; 9 nucleotides line up with TRBD2. V lost 4 bases, J lost 1 base, and 5 bases stayed unmatched. Germline V gene lookup returns CDR1 SGHRS and CDR2 YFSETQ. CDR3 size: 15 residues.

This clonotype was recorded a few times. J is TRBJ2-6 and V is TRBV9; 8 bases match TRBD2. This CDR3 is 18 amino acids long. Germline loops: CDR1 SGDLS, CDR2 YYNGEE. V gave up 4 bases and J gave up 1 base; unmatched junction bases: 10. CDR3 loop: CASSPEGGGSSGANVLTF. The CDR3, as DNA: TGTGCCAGCAGCCCAGAAGGCGGGGGGTCGTCTGGGGCCAACGTCCTGACTTTC.

V gene TRBV5-1 combines with J gene TRBJ2-2, with 15 bases aligning to TRBD2. Germline V CDR1 and CDR2: SGHRS, YFSETQ. The length of the CDR3 is 18 residues. The V segment lost 5 bases and the J segment 0 bases; nucleotides outside the gene matches: 5. This CDR3 reads CASSRGTSGGPNTGELFF. In DNA form, the CDR3 reads TGCGCCAGCAGTCGTGGGACTAGCGGGGGGCCGAACACCGGGGAGCTGTTTTTT.

The gene calls are TRBV12-3 or TRBV12-4 and TRBJ2-3; TRBD1 is a possible D gene (6 bases). V was clipped by 5 bases and J by 0 bases, with 9 bases between them. The CDR3 has 14 amino acids. This CDR3 reads CASSTGSSTDTQYF. CDR3 nucleotides: TGTGCCAGCAGTACAGGGTCCAGCACAGATACGCAGTATTTT.

The rearrangement links TRBV18 to TRBJ1-4; the D gene is possibly TRBD1 (5 bases). The CDR3 spans 14 residues. V was clipped by 6 bases and J by 4 bases, with 12 bases between them. Germline V gene lookup returns CDR1 KGHSH and CDR2 LQKENI. The CDR3 bases are TGTGCCAGCTCGCAGGGACCTTATAATGAAAAACTGTTTTTT. It yields the protein CASSQGPYNEKLFF.

V and J are TRBV18 and TRBJ2-5; the match to TRBD1 covers 10 bases. This CDR3 spans 17 amino acids. The trim removed 4 bases at V and 1 base at J, leaving 9 bases unmatched. Germline V gene lookup returns CDR1 KGHSH and CDR2 LQKENI. The CDR3 sequence is CASSLRSGTGVQETQYF. CDR3 nucleotides: TGTGCCAGCTCACTTAGATCCGGGACAGGGGTCCAAGAGACCCAGTACTTC.

This clonotype was recorded a few times. The chain couples TRBV12-3 or TRBV12-4 to TRBJ2-2; 9 bases agree with TRBD1. CDR3 length equals 15 residues. The V segment lost 5 bases and the J segment 3 bases; nucleotides outside the gene matches: 4. The CDR3 DNA is TGTGCCAGCAGTACAGGGGGCCGTTACACCGGGGAGCTGTTTTTT. As protein: CASSTGGRYTGELFF.

This clonotype was detected a few times. This chain joins TRBV20-1 and TRBJ2-7; D gene unclear. This CDR3 is 11 amino acids long. CDR1 DFQATT and CDR2 SNEGSKA come from the germline V gene (reference sequence). Trimming took off 0 bases at V and 2 bases at J, with 2 bases between the two ends. The CDR3 DNA sequence: TGCAGTGCTAGAGACGCCTACGAGCAGTACTTC. Its translation is CSARDAYEQYF.